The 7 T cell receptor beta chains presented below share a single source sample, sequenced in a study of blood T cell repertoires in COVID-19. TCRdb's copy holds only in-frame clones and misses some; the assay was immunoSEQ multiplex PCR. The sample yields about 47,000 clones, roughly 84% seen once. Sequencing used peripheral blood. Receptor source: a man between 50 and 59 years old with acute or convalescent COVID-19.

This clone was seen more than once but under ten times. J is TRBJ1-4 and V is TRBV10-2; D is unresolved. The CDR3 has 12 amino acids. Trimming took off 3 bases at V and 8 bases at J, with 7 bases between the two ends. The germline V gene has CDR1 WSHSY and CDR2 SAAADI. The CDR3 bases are TGCGCCAGCAGTGACGGGTTGGAAAAACTGTTTTTT. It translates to CASSDGLEKLFF.

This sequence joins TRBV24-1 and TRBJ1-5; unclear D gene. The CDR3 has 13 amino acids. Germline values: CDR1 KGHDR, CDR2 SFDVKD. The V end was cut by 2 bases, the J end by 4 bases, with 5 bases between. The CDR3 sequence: CATSDSSNQPQHF. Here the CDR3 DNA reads TGTGCCACCAGTGATTCTTCGAATCAGCCCCAGCATTTT.

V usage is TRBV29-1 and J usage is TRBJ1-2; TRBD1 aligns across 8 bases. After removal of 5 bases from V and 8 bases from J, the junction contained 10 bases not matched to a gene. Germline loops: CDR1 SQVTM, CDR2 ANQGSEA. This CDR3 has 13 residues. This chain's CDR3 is CSVQPDRARGYTF. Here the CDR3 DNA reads TGCAGCGTTCAACCGGACAGGGCGCGGGGCTACACCTTC.

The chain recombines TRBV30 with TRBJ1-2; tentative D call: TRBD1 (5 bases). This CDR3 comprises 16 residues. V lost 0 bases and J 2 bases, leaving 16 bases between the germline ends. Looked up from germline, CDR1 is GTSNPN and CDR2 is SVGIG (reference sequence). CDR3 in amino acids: CAWSVLGTNKNYGYTF. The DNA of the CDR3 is TGTGCCTGGAGTGTCTTGGGGACTAACAAAAACTATGGCTACACCTTC.

DNA for the CDR3: TGCGCCAGCAGTGATCAAGCGGGAGGCCCCTACAATGAGCAGTTCTTC. Protein product: CASSDQAGGPYNEQFF. This chain links TRBV10-1 with TRBJ2-1; 9 bases agree with TRBD2. The CDR3 length is 16 residues. Trimming at V came to 3 bases and at J to 2 bases, leaving 5 bases not matched to a gene. Per germline, CDR1 WNHNN and CDR2 SYGVQD (reference sequence).

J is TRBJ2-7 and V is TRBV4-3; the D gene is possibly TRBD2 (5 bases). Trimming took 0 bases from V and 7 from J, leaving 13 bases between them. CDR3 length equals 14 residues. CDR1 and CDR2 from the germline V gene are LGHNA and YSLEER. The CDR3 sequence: CASSQDMEAREQYF. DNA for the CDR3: TGCGCCAGCAGCCAAGATATGGAGGCCAGGGAGCAGTACTTC.

The CDR3 region has the DNA TGCGCCAGCAGCTTTACTAGCCCCGGGGAGCTGTTTTTT. It is translated as CASSFTSPGELFF. This chain links TRBV5-1 with TRBJ2-2, with a tentative D call TRBD2 (6 bases). CDR3 length equals 13 residues. Germline lookup yields CDR1 SGHRS and CDR2 YFSETQ. Trimming removed 2 bases from V and 6 bases from J, with 8 bases in between.